This T cell receptor beta chain was recovered during a study of spatial heterogeneity in lung cancer. Findings and caveats of the study: Tumor TCRs that were ubiquitous and expanded showed up in blood more at resection than follow-up.

Trimming took 1 base from V and 11 from J, leaving 15 bases between them. The CDR3 length is 14 residues. Per germline, CDR1 SGHAT and CDR2 FQNNGV. On each TCR cDNA molecule, a unique molecular identifier was present. TCRdb reanalysed the 5' RACE reads using MiXCR and keeps one entry per CDR3 protein. The sample holds some 83,000 distinct CDR3 sequences; around 7.3% are singletons and the top ten take 6.8%. This clonotype was counted at least ten times. Its target is unknown. Time point reported: sample taken at primary tumor resection. The cohort: approximately 66 early-stage, untreated non-small cell lung cancer patients. Whole RNA, isolated from tumor, nontumor lung or frozen PBMC, was sequenced without prior sorting.

This clonotype was obtained from a male donor with early-stage non-small cell lung cancer. This specimen was PBMCs, taken at surgery. The chain carries TRBV11-2 and TRBJ2-4, with D maybe TRBD1 (6 bases). In nucleotides, the CDR3 is TGTGCCAGCAGCTTAGGGTCGGTCGGGACATTTCAGTACTTC. Protein: CASSLGSVGTFQYF. Full variable domain (outside the CDR3, taken from reference TRBV11-2 and TRBJ2-4): EAGVAQSPRYKIIEKRQSVAFWCNPISGHATLYWYQQILGQGPKLLIQFQNNGVVDDSQLPKDRFSAERLKGVDSTLKIQPAKLEDSAVYLCASSLGSVGTFQYFGAGTRLSVL.